This T cell receptor (beta chain) was sequenced for a study of human T cells and chemical hapten exposure. As to time point: patch test 1, 2 weeks after DPC sensitization. The treatment denotes: therapeutic diphenylcyclopropenone sensitization with weekly scalp DPC. Alopecia patients deemed DPC-suitable, aged 18 to 70, excluding pregnancy. Points from the study as a whole: Alopecia was present in the donors, so their immune response may differ from healthy people's.

This clonotype was recorded at least ten times. Its specificity is not known. CDR3 length: 17 residues. V shed 0 bases and J 2 bases; nucleotides not matched to a gene: 3. Germline CDR1 and CDR2: MNHEY and SVGEGT. TCRdb re-called the RACE reads with MiXCR, one entry per CDR3 protein. The sample yields around 150,000 distinct CDR3 sequences, around 15% seen once. This clonotype originated in a woman in her 30s with alopecia areata. Some clones in this sample may be carry-over from other donors' samples. The V gene is TRBV6-2 or TRBV6-3, the J gene TRBJ2-1; 11 bases line up with TRBD2. Sample: whole blood, taken in connection with sensitization to the hapten diphenylcyclopropenone (DPC). The CDR3 region is CASSYSELAGAYNEQFF. CDR3 coding DNA: TGTGCCAGCAGTTACTCTGAACTAGCGGGGGCCTACAATGAGCAGTTCTTC.